This T cell receptor (beta chain) is drawn from a study of regulatory T cells in long-lasting Graves disease. Researchers made TCR beta libraries by using iRepertoire HTBI primers and running Arm-PCR on CDR3 regions. Original handling: Across all samples, approximately 64 TRBV segments and 14 TRBJ segments were identified. MiXCR, applied by TCRdb to the multiplex PCR reads, yields one record per CDR3 protein. The V and J calls were not made by the authors but by TCRdb's processing. The repertoire holds over 650,000 distinct CDR3 sequences, roughly 30% seen once, with around 40% in the top ten. Documented time point: persistent/refractory GD, antithyroid drugs over 5 years with positive TRAb. Construction of the TCR library relied on RNA isolated from PBMCs. This clonotype was picked up a small number of times. The specimen was peripheral blood mononuclear cells (PBMCs), collected when the disease was refractory, from a patient treated with antithyroid drugs. This clonotype originated in a female donor with Graves disease.

The CDR3 DNA follows: TGTGCCAGGGGGACAACTGGAAACACCATATATTTT. Translated, it gives CARGTTGNTIYF. The chain is built from TRBV2 and TRBJ1-3; possible D gene TRBD1, 6 bases. CDR3 size: 12 residues. Per the germline V gene, CDR1 is SNHLY and CDR2 is FYNNEI. Trimming cost V 9 bases and J 2 bases, with 8 bases left between them.